The text below deals with one T cell receptor beta chain. This clonotype was seen ten or more times. The antigen it binds to is not known. There are no base qualities to consult, and no much larger clone falls within one base. The method was RT-PCR. Sequencing used an Illumina HiSeq 2500. Through fastp at Q25 and MiXCR, TCRdb rebuilt clones from the public reads, retaining in-frame beta chains. Rows merge per CDR3 protein into single entries with the most common DNA and genes. Within this sample are some 300,000 distinct CDR3 sequences, with approximately 20% of them counted one time only. The ten largest make up about 9.4% of the sample. The record originates from a study of response to subunit inactivated influenza vaccine (dated by TCRdb to the late 2010s). Looking at the study overall: To follow how T cells responded to a trivalent subunit inactivated influenza vaccine, the researchers relied on deep quantitative profiling of the T cell receptor repertoire.

Overall results and qualifications from the work: It was suggested by the authors that each seasonal influenza vaccination may recruit only a limited number of new T cells.

There are 17 amino acids in the CDR3, from cysteine to phenylalanine inclusive. The entry retains the CDR3 DNA only, 51 bases that are in frame from base 1. Recombination connected TRBV21-1 to TRBJ1-5; the table's TRBD1 call for D was not verified on the DNA. TRBV21-1 is flagged as a pseudogene. The input for sequencing was PBMCs from blood, taken 21 months after vaccination. The sequence came from a man between 45 and 75 years old who received an inactivated influenza vaccine. Donor details come from another sample of the same person, matched by shared clones. The bases read TGTGCCAGCAGCAAATGCGGGGACAGGGTGCGGTACCAGCCCCAGCATTTT. It is translated as CASSKCGDRVRYQPQHF.